Reported below is one T cell receptor (beta chain). Antigen unknown. Clones were sequenced by immunoSEQ multiplex PCR, and TCRdb holds only the in-frame ones, with some missing. This table holds 65,000 to 75,000 clones, 80% to 85% found once. V lost 3 bases, J lost 6 bases, and 9 bases lay in between. Per the germline V gene, CDR1 is LNHDA and CDR2 is SQIVND (reference sequence). This CDR3 is built from 13 residues. The data originate from a study of T cell responses to AZD1222 COVID-19 vaccine. Broader study findings: The study identified only a handful of AZD1222 recipients as seropositive at baseline. Sampling captured repertoires only after the peak T cell response. Donor demographics were predominantly white British with a female majority; clonal diversity may be underestimated. Mapped onto spike, vaccine-associated CD4 TCRs spanned it and were dominant at 160-218 and 743-854.

The sample here was peripheral blood, taken on day 0 of AZD1222 vaccination. V is TRBV19 and J is TRBJ2-1; TRBD1 might be the D (5 bases). This receptor was obtained from an adult in good health. The CDR3 region has the DNA TGTGCCAGTAGTATTTGGGGCTCCAATGAGCAGTTCTTC. Its protein is CASSIWGSNEQFF. Supplemented by reference TRBV19 and TRBJ2-1, the full variable domain reads DGGITQSPKYLFRKEGQNVTLSCEQNLNHDAMYWYRQDPGQGLRLIYYSQIVNDFQKGDIAEGYSVSREKKESFPLTVTSAQKNPTAFYLCASSIWGSNEQFFGPGTRLTVL.